Shown below are 21 T cell receptor beta chains from a single sample sequenced in a study of shared clonotypes between healthy human individuals. Method: immunoSEQ multiplex PCR; TCRdb's copy keeps in-frame clones and lacks some. The sample lists roughly 2.6 million clones; more than 90% were seen once. What was sequenced was naive CD4+ T cells sorted from blood. Subset given: CD45RA+ positively selected. These receptors were taken from a man aged 18 to 29 in good health.

The CDR3 here is CASSVTGDPDTQYF. For the CDR3, the DNA is TGTGCCAGCAGCGTGACGGGGGACCCAGATACGCAGTATTTT. The J gene is TRBJ2-3, the V gene TRBV14; a possible D gene is TRBD2 (6 bases). The germline CDR1 and CDR2 sequences are SGHDN and FVKESK. V was pared by 5 bases and J by 4 bases, with 13 bases between. The CDR3 is 14 amino acids.

This clone was counted only a few times. The genes are TRBV2 and TRBJ1-6; D is perhaps TRBD1 (5 bases). Per the germline V gene, CDR1 is SNHLY and CDR2 is FYNNEI. The ends were cut back, 4 bases at V and 8 bases at J, with 12 bases in the middle. The CDR3 is made up of 14 amino acids. The DNA for the CDR3 is TGTGCCAGCAGTGTATTAGGGGAGGATTCACCCCTCCACTTT. It specifies CASSVLGEDSPLHF.

The CDR3: CASSRRGQLVDTEAFF. The CDR3 DNA reads TGTGCCAGCAGCCGTCGGGGGCAGTTGGTGGACACTGAAGCTTTCTTT. This sequence joins TRBV5-5 and TRBJ1-1; maybe TRBD1 (6 bases). Germline V gene data show CDR1 as SGHKS and CDR2 as YYEKEE (reference sequence). The CDR3 runs to 16 residues. V shed 4 bases and J shed 3 bases, with 19 bases lying between them. Full variable domain (rest looked up from reference TRBV5-5 and TRBJ1-1): DAGVTQSPTHLIKTRGQQVTLRCSPISGHKSVSWYQQVLGQGPQFIFQYYEKEERGRGNFPDRFSARQFPNYSSELNVNALLLGDSALYLCASSRRGQLVDTEAFFGQGTRLTVV.

This chain uses TRBV15 with TRBJ1-5; the match to TRBD1 covers 10 bases. The CDR3 runs to 14 residues. V was pared by 1 base and J by 7 bases, with 1 base of the junction left unmatched. CDR1 is LNHNV, CDR2 YYDKDF, per germline (reference sequence). The CDR3 here is CATSRGTGGQPQHF. As DNA, the CDR3 is TGTGCCACCAGCAGAGGGACAGGGGGACAGCCCCAGCATTTT.

This sequence joins TRBV7-2 and TRBJ2-2, with TRBD2 matching over 10 bases. V gave up 5 bases and J gave up 5 bases; unmatched junction bases: 8. The CDR3 has 16 residues. Germline CDR1 SGHTA, CDR2 FQGNSA. The CDR3 sequence: CASSITSGIGTGELFF. For the CDR3, the DNA is TGTGCCAGCAGCATAACTAGCGGGATAGGGACCGGGGAGCTGTTTTTT.

The chain carries TRBV29-1 and TRBJ1-1, with D perhaps TRBD1 (5 bases). The germline V gene has CDR1 SQVTM and CDR2 ANQGSEA. Trimming pared 7 bases from V and 3 bases from J, leaving 12 bases between. The CDR3 covers 12 residues. The CDR3 is CSGRDGYTEAFF. The CDR3 DNA is TGCAGCGGCCGGGACGGTTACACTGAAGCTTTCTTT.

The sample holds one count of this clone. The chain couples TRBV28 to TRBJ1-1; D unresolved. Germline-derived CDR1 and CDR2 are MDHEN and SYDVKM. This CDR3 is 16 amino acids long. The V end was cut by 3 bases, the J end by 3 bases, with 17 bases between. Here the CDR3 DNA reads TGTGCCAGCAGTTTTGAAAGGGTGTCCCTCTACACTGAAGCTTTCTTT. Amino acids: CASSFERVSLYTEAFF.

V is TRBV18 and J is TRBJ1-2, with TRBD1 as a possible D gene (6 bases). CDR1 is KGHSH and CDR2 is LQKENI in the germline V gene. V was trimmed by 2 bases and J by 6 bases, leaving 10 bases between them. The CDR3 extends over 13 amino acids. The CDR3 loop is CASSPRQVDGYTF. As DNA, the CDR3 is TGTGCCAGCTCACCAAGACAGGTTGATGGCTACACCTTC.

This sequence joins TRBV11-2 and TRBJ2-7, with D perhaps given as TRBD1 or TRBD2 (5 bases each). The CDR3 runs to 14 residues. The V end lost 5 bases, the J end lost 2 bases, and 13 bases lay between the germline ends. Germline V gene sequence: CDR1 SGHAT, CDR2 FQNNGV. The CDR3, as DNA: TGTGCCAGCAGCCGTAGGGACGGAACCTACGAGCAGTACTTC. Encoded protein: CASSRRDGTYEQYF.

The rearrangement links TRBV7-9 to TRBJ1-5, with D possibly TRBD1 on 5 matching bases. This CDR3 region has 14 residues. Germline V gives CDR1 SEHNR, CDR2 FQNEAQ (reference sequence). V shed 5 bases and J shed 4 bases, with 12 bases lying between them. The CDR3 region has the DNA TGTGCCAGCAGCCCCGGGACTCTTAATCAGCCCCAGCATTTT. Translating it yields CASSPGTLNQPQHF.

This sequence joins TRBV7-3 and TRBJ2-7; 8 nucleotides line up with TRBD1. Germline loops: CDR1 SGHTA, CDR2 FQGTGA. V trimming: 5 bases; J trimming: 0 bases; junction bases outside the gene matches: 3. This CDR3 has 14 amino acids. The CDR3 region is CASSLGTGSYEQYF. DNA of the CDR3: TGTGCCAGCAGCCTAGGGACAGGCTCCTACGAGCAGTACTTC.

This sequence joins TRBV11-2 and TRBJ1-1; D not certain. Germline assignment: CDR1 SGHAT and CDR2 FQNNGV. V lost 1 base, J lost 5 bases, and 17 bases lay in between. The CDR3 contains 16 residues. The CDR3 region is CASSLGSREGRTEAFF. The CDR3 DNA reads as TGTGCCAGCAGCTTAGGCTCGAGGGAAGGGCGAACTGAAGCTTTCTTT.

Comment on this clone: The same CDR3 is also encoded by other DNA sequences in this sample. The chain couples TRBV5-8 to TRBJ1-1; possible D gene TRBD1, 5 bases. The CDR3 contains 14 residues. Between the trimmed V and J ends, which lost 4 bases and 5 bases, there was a span of 15 bases. Germline-derived CDR1 and CDR2 are SGHTS and YDEGEE. DNA for the CDR3: TGTGCCAGCAGCCTCGGGACCGGAGGGACTGAAGCTTTCTTT. This translates into CASSLGTGGTEAFF.

In this sample, this clone turned up once. The CDR3 nucleotides are TGCGCCAGCAGTGAGTCAAGGCCGGGGGAGTTCTTC. It specifies CASSESRPGEFF. V usage is TRBV10-2 and J usage is TRBJ2-1; possibly TRBD2 for D (6 bases). V dropped 0 bases and J dropped 14 bases, with 11 bases sitting between them. CDR3 length: 12 residues. Per germline, CDR1 WSHSY and CDR2 SAAADI.

The J gene is TRBJ1-3, the V gene TRBV7-9; D is unresolved. V was shortened by 5 bases and J by 4 bases, with 15 bases between the two germline ends. CDR1 is SEHNR, CDR2 FQNEAQ, per germline (reference sequence). There are 15 residues in the CDR3. The CDR3 DNA reads as TGTGCCAGCAGCGATCGGAATCCTTCGGGAAACACCATATATTTT. Translated: CASSDRNPSGNTIYF.

The chain is built from TRBV7-6 and TRBJ2-1; D is possibly TRBD2 (6 bases). CDR3 size: 17 residues. Germline V gene sequence: CDR1 SGHVS, CDR2 FNYEAQ. The germline V and J ends were trimmed by 1 base and 0 bases, with 13 bases remaining between them. DNA for the CDR3: TGTGCCAGCAGCTTAGTTCCCGGGAGTGGCTCCTACAATGAGCAGTTCTTC. It specifies CASSLVPGSGSYNEQFF.

The chain combines TRBV9 with TRBJ1-5, with D perhaps TRBD1 (5 bases). In germline, CDR1 is SGDLS, CDR2 YYNGEE. The V end was cut by 4 bases, the J end by 7 bases, with 15 bases between. The CDR3 is made up of 14 amino acids. This CDR3 reads CASSPSRGGQPQHF. The DNA of the CDR3 is TGTGCCAGCAGCCCTAGTCGGGGCGGACAGCCCCAGCATTTT.

The rearrangement joins TRBV20-1 to TRBJ2-1, with D perhaps TRBD1 (5 bases). V lost 5 bases to trimming and J lost 7 bases, with 9 bases between them. Germline CDR1 reads DFQATT; CDR2 reads SNEGSKA (reference sequence). The CDR3 totals 11 residues. CDR3 sequence (DNA): TGCAGTGCTGGCAGGGTTAATGAGCAGTTCTTC. Translation gives CSAGRVNEQFF.

This clone was found once. The chain employs TRBV20-1 and TRBJ2-7; no clear D. V was clipped by 7 bases and J by 1 base, with 5 bases between them. The CDR3 has 10 residues. Germline V CDR1 and CDR2: DFQATT, SNEGSKA (reference sequence). CDR3 residues: CSVQSYEQYF. The DNA for the CDR3 is TGCAGTGTCCAATCCTACGAGCAGTACTTC.

The table lists this clone with a few counts. The chain recombines TRBV28 with TRBJ1-1; D call uncertain. CDR3 size: 13 residues. Trimming removed 5 bases from V and 0 bases from J, with 7 bases in between. Germline V gene lookup returns CDR1 MDHEN and CDR2 SYDVKM. For the CDR3, the DNA is TGTGCCAGCAGTGGACGGGTGAACACTGAAGCTTTCTTT. Translating it yields CASSGRVNTEAFF.

The V gene is TRBV27, the J gene TRBJ1-5; 7 positions agree with TRBD1. The V segment lost 8 bases and the J segment 6 bases; nucleotides outside the gene matches: 16. The CDR3 is 16 residues long. Per germline, CDR1 MNHEY and CDR2 SMNVEV (reference sequence). CDR3 in DNA: TGTGCCAGCCCGAGATCGCAGGGGGAATACGGTCAGCCCCAGCATTTT. Protein product: CASPRSQGEYGQPQHF.